This note documents a single T cell receptor (beta chain) sequence. Its antigen is as yet unknown. The V end was cut by 7 bases, the J end by 14 bases, with 14 bases between. The CDR3 has 11 residues. This specimen belongs to a study of T-cell memory formation after mild COVID-19. Study-level points and caveats: Largely, contracting CD4+ clones fell within CM and EM, and contracting CD8+ clones within EMRA. Clones contracting across day 15 to 85 had a balanced CD4/CD8 profile; later expanding clones leaned CD4+.

TCRdb recomputed calls from the 5' RACE reads with MiXCR, one row per CDR3 protein. The sample carries 110,000 to 150,000 distinct CDR3 sequences, around 15% recorded once. The chain employs TRBV12-3 or TRBV12-4 and TRBJ1-4; D might be TRBD1 (5 bases). Specimen: PBMCs or a T cell subset sorted from them (not recorded which). This TCR was recovered from an adult woman who had mild COVID-19 (a few samples of this study predate the infection). Cell type and time point are not known. The DNA for the CDR3 is TGTGCCAGCACGATGGGGGGAAGCCTGTTTTTT. Residues: CASTMGGSLFF.